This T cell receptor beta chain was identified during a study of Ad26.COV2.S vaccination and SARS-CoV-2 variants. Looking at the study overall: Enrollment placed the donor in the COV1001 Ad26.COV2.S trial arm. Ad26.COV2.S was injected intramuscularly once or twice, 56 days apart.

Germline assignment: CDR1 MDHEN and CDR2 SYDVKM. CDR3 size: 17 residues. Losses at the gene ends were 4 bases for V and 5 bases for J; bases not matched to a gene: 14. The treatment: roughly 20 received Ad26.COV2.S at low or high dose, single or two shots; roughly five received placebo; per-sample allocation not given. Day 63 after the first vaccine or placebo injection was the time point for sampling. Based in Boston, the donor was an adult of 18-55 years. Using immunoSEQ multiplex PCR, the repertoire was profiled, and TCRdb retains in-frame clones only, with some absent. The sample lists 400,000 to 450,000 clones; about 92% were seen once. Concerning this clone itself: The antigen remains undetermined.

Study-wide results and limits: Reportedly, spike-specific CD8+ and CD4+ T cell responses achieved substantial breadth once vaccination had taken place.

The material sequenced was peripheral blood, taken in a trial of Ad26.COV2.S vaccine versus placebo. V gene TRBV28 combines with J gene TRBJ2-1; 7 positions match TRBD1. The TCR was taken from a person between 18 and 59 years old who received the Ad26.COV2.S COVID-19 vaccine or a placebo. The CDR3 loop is CASSSMTGFRGHNEQFF. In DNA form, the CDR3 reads TGTGCCAGCAGTTCCATGACAGGGTTTCGAGGGCACAATGAGCAGTTCTTC.